This T cell receptor beta chain derives from a study of blood T cells in healthy people across ages. Ranging in age from about 6 to 100, the donors were healthy Caucasian individuals from Russia. Germline lookup yields CDR1 SNHLY and CDR2 FYNNEI. The CDR3 consists of 14 residues. Between the trimmed V and J ends, which lost 6 bases and 0 bases, there was a span of 6 bases. Together with a sample-barcoded 5' primer, a J-beta primer mix was included in a second PCR lasting about 7 to 12 cycles. TCRdb re-derived calls from the 5' RACE reads in MiXCR, one entry per CDR3 protein. The sample has under 2,000,000 distinct CDR3 sequences, around half seen once.

Sequencing used blood. The chain has TRBV2 and TRBJ2-6; perhaps TRBD2 as D (6 bases). The clonotype comes from a woman aged 40 to 50 in good health. CDR3 sequence: CASRRDSGANVLTF. Here the CDR3 DNA reads TGTGCCAGCAGGCGGGACTCTGGGGCCAACGTCCTGACTTTC.